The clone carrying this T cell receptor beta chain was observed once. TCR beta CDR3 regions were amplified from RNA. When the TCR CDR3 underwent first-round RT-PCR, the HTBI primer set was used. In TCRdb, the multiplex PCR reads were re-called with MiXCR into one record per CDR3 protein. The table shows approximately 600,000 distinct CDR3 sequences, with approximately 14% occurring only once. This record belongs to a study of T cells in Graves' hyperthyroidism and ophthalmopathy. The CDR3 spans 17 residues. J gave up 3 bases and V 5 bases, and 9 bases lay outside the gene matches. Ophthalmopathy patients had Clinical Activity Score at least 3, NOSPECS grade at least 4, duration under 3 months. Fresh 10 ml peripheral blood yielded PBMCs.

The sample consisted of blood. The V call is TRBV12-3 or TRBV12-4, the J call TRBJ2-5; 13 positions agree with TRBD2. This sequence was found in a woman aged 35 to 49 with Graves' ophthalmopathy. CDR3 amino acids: CASSPRGLAGTKETQYF. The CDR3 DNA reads TGTGCCAGCAGTCCAAGGGGACTAGCGGGAACGAAAGAGACCCAGTACTTC.